This T cell receptor beta chain was profiled in a study of OX40 agonist ivuxolimab in advanced cancers. Study overall: The dose-escalation cohort was approximately 80% male, with a mean age of 60 years, ranging about 23 to 90. Study results and limitations: Normalized T-cell clonal expansion was also low in a subset of nonresponders. There were, on average, more expanded clones in CD8+ T cells than in CD4+.

On this clone itself: No antigen is known for it.

The J segment lost 5 bases and the V segment lost 5 bases, leaving 2 bases of the junction unmatched. There are 15 residues in the CDR3. The V gene's germline CDR1 is MNHNS and CDR2 SASEGT. The method was immunoSEQ multiplex PCR; TCRdb's version includes in-frame clones alone and lacks a portion of them. The table lists over 100,000 clones, 90% of them singletons. Blood specimens came from baseline, cycle 4 day 1, and cycle 7 day 1. The rearrangement links TRBV6-1 to TRBJ2-2; 13 bases agree with TRBD2. The source material was CD4+ or CD8+ T cells sorted from blood, sampled in a trial of the OX40 agonist ivuxolimab. The receptor comes from an adult with an advanced solid tumor such as melanoma, head and neck, liver or kidney cancer. DNA of the CDR3: TGTGCCAGCAGTCCGGGACTAGCGGGGACCGGGGAGCTGTTTTTT. This translates into CASSPGLAGTGELFF.